Listed below are T cell receptor beta chains from one sample, sequenced in a study of blood T cell repertoires in COVID-19. Data came from immunoSEQ multiplex PCR; TCRdb stores just in-frame clones and leaves some out. The sample has some 150,000 clones, 80% to 85% seen once. The material sequenced was PBMCs or T cells enriched from blood (not recorded which). The receptors come from a woman aged 45-60 years who had been exposed to COVID-19. The CDR3 runs from the conserved cysteine through the conserved F or W. Each record gives: D gene, V gene, J gene, clone size, CDR3 DNA, CDR3 protein. A D gene is named only where the DNA matches it firmly. A row's size may be missing; if present it is once, few, many or a size class.

d_gene: -
v_gene: TRBV18
j_gene: TRBJ2-7
abundance: -
CDR3nt: TGTGCCAGCTCACCCCGGGGGACAGAATATCGGTTCTACGAGCAGTACTTC
CDR3aa: CASSPRGTEYRFYEQYF

d_gene: TRBD1
v_gene: TRBV28
j_gene: TRBJ2-3
abundance: -
CDR3nt: TGTGCCAGCAGTCTACCGACAGGGAAGGGAGCAGATACGCAGTATTTT
CDR3aa: CASSLPTGKGADTQYF

d_gene: -
v_gene: TRBV6-1
j_gene: TRBJ1-6
abundance: few
CDR3nt: TGTGCCAGCAGTGAAGAGGCGGGGAGAGGTAATTCACCCCTCCACTTT
CDR3aa: CASSEEAGRGNSPLHF

d_gene: -
v_gene: TRBV19
j_gene: TRBJ1-1
abundance: -
CDR3nt: TGTGCCAGTAGTATAGTGGGAGGGAACACTGAAGCTTTCTTT
CDR3aa: CASSIVGGNTEAFF

d_gene: -
v_gene: TRBV4-3
j_gene: TRBJ1-4
abundance: -
CDR3nt: TGCGCCAGCAGCCCCACTGGGAGGGGTGAAAAACTGTTTTTT
CDR3aa: CASSPTGRGEKLFF

d_gene: -
v_gene: TRBV5-6
j_gene: TRBJ1-3
abundance: -
CDR3nt: TGTGCCAGCAGTCCCGCTCGGGGAAACACCATATATTTT
CDR3aa: CASSPARGNTIYF

d_gene: TRBD1
v_gene: TRBV19
j_gene: TRBJ1-1
abundance: -
CDR3nt: TGTGCCAGTAGTATCCGGACAGGCTGGGGGACTGAAGCTTTCTTT
CDR3aa: CASSIRTGWGTEAFF

d_gene: -
v_gene: TRBV27
j_gene: TRBJ1-1
abundance: -
CDR3nt: TGTGCCAGCAGTTTATCGGGAGGGCCAGGGAAGACTGAAGCTTTCTTT
CDR3aa: CASSLSGGPGKTEAFF

d_gene: TRBD1
v_gene: TRBV2
j_gene: TRBJ2-1
abundance: -
CDR3nt: TGTGCCAGCCGGGACAGGAATACCCCCAATGAGCAGTTCTTC
CDR3aa: CASRDRNTPNEQFF

d_gene: -
v_gene: TRBV5-4
j_gene: TRBJ1-3
abundance: -
CDR3nt: TGTGCCAGCAGGGCCGACACCTACTCTGGAAACACCATATATTTT
CDR3aa: CASRADTYSGNTIYF

d_gene: TRBD1
v_gene: TRBV27
j_gene: TRBJ1-4
abundance: -
CDR3nt: TGTGCCAGCAGTCACGGAGGGGGCGAAAAACTGTTTTTT
CDR3aa: CASSHGGGEKLFF

d_gene: -
v_gene: TRBV9
j_gene: TRBJ2-3
abundance: few
CDR3nt: TGTGCCAGCAGCGCCACGGCGGGCCAGAGGACAGATACGCAGTATTTT
CDR3aa: CASSATAGQRTDTQYF

d_gene: -
v_gene: TRBV5-6
j_gene: TRBJ1-5
abundance: few
CDR3nt: TGTGCCAGCAGCTTCGAGGCCATGGAGCCCCAGCATTTT
CDR3aa: CASSFEAMEPQHF

d_gene: TRBD1
v_gene: TRBV5-5
j_gene: TRBJ1-2
abundance: -
CDR3nt: TGTGCCAGCAGCTTGGCACCAGGGGGGTACGATGGCTACACCTTC
CDR3aa: CASSLAPGGYDGYTF

d_gene: TRBD1
v_gene: TRBV7-9
j_gene: TRBJ1-2
abundance: -
CDR3nt: TGTGCCAGCAGCAGGACAGGGACCGGGGGCTACACCTTC
CDR3aa: CASSRTGTGGYTF

d_gene: -
v_gene: TRBV6-5
j_gene: TRBJ2-1
abundance: -
CDR3nt: TGTGCCAGCAGCGTAGGGACACGTTCCTACAATGAGCAGTTCTTC
CDR3aa: CASSVGTRSYNEQFF

d_gene: -
v_gene: TRBV14
j_gene: TRBJ1-2
abundance: -
CDR3nt: TGTGCCAGCAGCCAAGGTCAAAGAGGGTCCTATGGCTACACCTTC
CDR3aa: CASSQGQRGSYGYTF

d_gene: -
v_gene: TRBV4-1
j_gene: TRBJ2-2
abundance: -
CDR3nt: TGCGCCAGCAGCCCGCGCCTCGGGACTGGATCATGGGGGAACACCGGGGAGCTGTTTTTT
CDR3aa: CASSPRLGTGSWGNTGELFF

d_gene: TRBD1
v_gene: TRBV27
j_gene: TRBJ1-2
abundance: -
CDR3nt: TGTGCCAGCACTCCGGGACAGCCCTATGGCTACACCTTC
CDR3aa: CASTPGQPYGYTF

d_gene: -
v_gene: TRBV7-2
j_gene: TRBJ1-2
abundance: -
CDR3nt: TGTGCCAGCAGCTTAGGGACTTGGAGACCTTACTATGGCTACACCTTC
CDR3aa: CASSLGTWRPYYGYTF

d_gene: -
v_gene: TRBV27
j_gene: TRBJ1-1
abundance: -
CDR3nt: TGTGCCAGCAGTTTCTCTACGTCGAACACTGAAGCTTTCTTT
CDR3aa: CASSFSTSNTEAFF

d_gene: TRBD2
v_gene: TRBV6-5
j_gene: TRBJ2-7
abundance: -
CDR3nt: TGTGCCAGCAGTTACTCCCCAGCGGGGGGGCTCTACGAGCAGTACTTC
CDR3aa: CASSYSPAGGLYEQYF

d_gene: TRBD2
v_gene: TRBV7-3
j_gene: TRBJ2-3
abundance: -
CDR3nt: TGTGCCAGCAGCATCGCGGGGGGCTCTAGCACAGATACGCAGTATTTT
CDR3aa: CASSIAGGSSTDTQYF

d_gene: -
v_gene: TRBV30
j_gene: TRBJ1-6
abundance: -
CDR3nt: TGTGCCTGGTCAGAGGATTCACCCCTCCACTTT
CDR3aa: CAWSEDSPLHF

d_gene: TRBD1
v_gene: TRBV19
j_gene: TRBJ2-7
abundance: -
CDR3nt: TGTGCCAGTAGCCCCCTCGGTGGGACAGTGGTATACGAGCAGTACTTC
CDR3aa: CASSPLGGTVVYEQYF

d_gene: TRBD2
v_gene: TRBV6-4
j_gene: TRBJ2-1
abundance: -
CDR3nt: TGTGCCAGCAGTGACGCCCGGGGGGGCGATGAGCAGTTCTTC
CDR3aa: CASSDARGGDEQFF

d_gene: -
v_gene: TRBV5-1
j_gene: TRBJ1-1
abundance: -
CDR3nt: TGCGCCAGCAGCCTGGGACGGGGTGAAGCTTTCTTT
CDR3aa: CASSLGRGEAFF

d_gene: -
v_gene: TRBV6-1
j_gene: TRBJ2-7
abundance: -
CDR3nt: TGTGCCAGCAGTGGCGGGACCGCGGAGCTTGCCTACGAGCAGTACTTC
CDR3aa: CASSGGTAELAYEQYF

d_gene: -
v_gene: TRBV19
j_gene: TRBJ1-5
abundance: -
CDR3nt: TGTGCCAGTAGCACCCCGGCAGGCTATAGCAATCAGCCCCAGCATTTT
CDR3aa: CASSTPAGYSNQPQHF

d_gene: -
v_gene: TRBV29-1
j_gene: TRBJ1-1
abundance: -
CDR3nt: TGCAGCGCCCTAGATGCATTGAACACTGAAGCTTTCTTT
CDR3aa: CSALDALNTEAFF

d_gene: TRBD2
v_gene: TRBV6-2/TRBV6-3
j_gene: TRBJ2-2
abundance: -
CDR3nt: TGTGCCAGCAGCCTAATCATGGGACTAGCTAACACCGGGGAGCTGTTTTTT
CDR3aa: CASSLIMGLANTGELFF

d_gene: TRBD1
v_gene: TRBV5-8
j_gene: TRBJ1-1
abundance: -
CDR3nt: TGTGCCAGCAGCTTGGGGACAGGGGCCTCCTTT
CDR3aa: CASSLGTGASF

d_gene: -
v_gene: TRBV7-6
j_gene: TRBJ2-7
abundance: -
CDR3nt: TGTGCCAGCAGCTGGGGGGACGTATACGAGCAGTACTTC
CDR3aa: CASSWGDVYEQYF

d_gene: TRBD1
v_gene: TRBV7-3
j_gene: TRBJ2-3
abundance: -
CDR3nt: TGTGCCAGCAGCTCTGCAGGGGGAACAGATACGCAGTATTTT
CDR3aa: CASSSAGGTDTQYF

d_gene: -
v_gene: TRBV12-3/TRBV12-4
j_gene: TRBJ1-1
abundance: -
CDR3nt: TGTGCCAGCAGTTTAGGGGGCAACACTGAAGCTTTCTTT
CDR3aa: CASSLGGNTEAFF

d_gene: TRBD2
v_gene: TRBV27
j_gene: TRBJ2-1
abundance: -
CDR3nt: TGTGCCAGCAGTCCTGCGGGGGGACGAATGGATGAGCAGTTCTTC
CDR3aa: CASSPAGGRMDEQFF

d_gene: TRBD2
v_gene: TRBV27
j_gene: TRBJ2-4
abundance: -
CDR3nt: TGTGCCAGCAGTTTGGGAGAGGCGGGGGAAAACATTCAGTACTTC
CDR3aa: CASSLGEAGENIQYF

d_gene: -
v_gene: TRBV19
j_gene: TRBJ2-5
abundance: -
CDR3nt: TGTGCCAGTAGAAACCAACTAGGGAGAAGTGAGACCCAGTACTTC
CDR3aa: CASRNQLGRSETQYF

d_gene: -
v_gene: TRBV6-5
j_gene: TRBJ2-7
abundance: -
CDR3nt: TGTGCCAGCACCAATGGACTCCCTCGGGAGCAGTACTTC
CDR3aa: CASTNGLPREQYF

d_gene: TRBD2
v_gene: TRBV30
j_gene: TRBJ2-3
abundance: -
CDR3nt: TGTGCCCAGGGAAGGGAACTAGCGGAAAACACAGATACGCAGTATTTT
CDR3aa: CAQGRELAENTDTQYF

d_gene: -
v_gene: TRBV2
j_gene: TRBJ2-7
abundance: -
CDR3nt: TGTGCCAGCAGTGACAGGGACGAGCAGTACTTC
CDR3aa: CASSDRDEQYF